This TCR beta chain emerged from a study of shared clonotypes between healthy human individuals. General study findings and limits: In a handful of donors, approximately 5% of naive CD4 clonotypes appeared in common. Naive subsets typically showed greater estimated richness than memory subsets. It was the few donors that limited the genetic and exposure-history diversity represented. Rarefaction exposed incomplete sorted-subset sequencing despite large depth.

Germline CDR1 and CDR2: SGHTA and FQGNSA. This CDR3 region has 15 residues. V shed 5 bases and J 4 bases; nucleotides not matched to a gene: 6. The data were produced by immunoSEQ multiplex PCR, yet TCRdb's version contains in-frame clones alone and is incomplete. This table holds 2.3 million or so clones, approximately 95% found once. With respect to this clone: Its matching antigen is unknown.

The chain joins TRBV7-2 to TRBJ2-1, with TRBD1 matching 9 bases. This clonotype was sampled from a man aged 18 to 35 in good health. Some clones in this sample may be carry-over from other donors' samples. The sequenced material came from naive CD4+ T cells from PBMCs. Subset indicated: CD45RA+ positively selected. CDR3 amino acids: CASSATGGGYNEQFF. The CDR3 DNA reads TGTGCCAGCAGCGCCACAGGGGGCGGATACAATGAGCAGTTCTTC.